This is a list of T cell receptor beta chains from one sample in a study of CD8 T cells in Susac syndrome. TCRdb re-analysed the immunoSEQ multiplex PCR reads in MiXCR, keeping a single row per CDR3 protein. The sample yields some 300,000 distinct CDR3 sequences, approximately 85% seen once. The sequencing sample was made of CD8+ T cells from PBMCs. The receptor source for this set is a human donor with multiple sclerosis. CDR3s include the opening cysteine and the closing phenylalanine or tryptophan. The order of the fields is clone size, D gene, V gene, J gene, CDR3 DNA, CDR3 protein. A D gene is named only where the DNA matches it firmly. Expanded clones get a size class; other rows say once, few or many, or leave the size out.

NA	NA	TRBV6-2/TRBV6-3	TRBJ2-7	TGTGCCAGCAGTTGGGGACTCTCCTACGAGCAGTACTTC	CASSWGLSYEQYF
NA	TRBD2	TRBV4-3	TRBJ2-4	TGCGCCAGCAGCCAAGATGTCCCACCGGGAGGGAAAAACATTCAGTACTTC	CASSQDVPPGGKNIQYF
NA	NA	TRBV27	TRBJ2-1	TGTGCCAGCAGTGAAAGGGGTGCCTACAATGAGCAGTTCTTC	CASSERGAYNEQFF
NA	NA	TRBV6-5	TRBJ1-1	TGTGCCAGCAGTTACGGTGGAGGTGAAGCTTTCTTT	CASSYGGGEAFF
once	TRBD1	TRBV27	TRBJ2-1	TGTGCCAGCAGTTTAACCAGGACAGGGATGAGCTCCTACAATGAGCAGTTCTTC	CASSLTRTGMSSYNEQFF
NA	NA	TRBV4-3	TRBJ2-7	TGCGCCAGCAGCCAAGTTGGAGGGGCCAACGAGCAGTACTTC	CASSQVGGANEQYF
once	TRBD2	TRBV28	TRBJ2-7	TGTGCCAGCAGTCCTGGACTAGCGGGAGCCGACGAGCAGTACTTC	CASSPGLAGADEQYF
few	NA	TRBV5-6	TRBJ2-1	TGTGCCAGCAGCTTGCTTCCGGGACCCTACAATGAGCAGTTCTTC	CASSLLPGPYNEQFF
NA	NA	TRBV21-1	TRBJ2-7	TGTGCCAGCAGCAAAGTAGTGGGACTTCGGAATGGGGCCTACGAGCAGTACTTC	CASSKVVGLRNGAYEQYF
NA	TRBD2	TRBV11-2	TRBJ2-1	TGTGCCAGCAGCGGACTAGCGGGAGGGCATCCGTTCTTC	CASSGLAGGHPFF
NA	NA	TRBV7-8	TRBJ2-1	TGTGCCAGCAGCGTCGCTTCTAATTCCTACAATGAGCAGTTCTTC	CASSVASNSYNEQFF
once	NA	TRBV28	TRBJ2-7	TGTGCCAGCAGCTCCCCTGGAGGTAGCGAGCACTACGAGCAGTACTTC	CASSSPGGSEHYEQYF
NA	NA	TRBV12-3/TRBV12-4	TRBJ2-1	TGTGCCAGCAGGGGGGTCCTTGCGGAGGAACACAATGAGCAGTTCTTC	CASRGVLAEEHNEQFF
NA	TRBD1	TRBV15	TRBJ1-2	TGTGCCACCAGCCCCTCAGGGACAGTGAACTATGGCTACACCTTC	CATSPSGTVNYGYTF
NA	NA	TRBV10-3	TRBJ1-5	TGTGCCGTTTGGGGGGGCCAGGGCAATCAGCCCCAGCATTTT	CAVWGGQGNQPQHF
NA	TRBD2	TRBV15	TRBJ2-3	TGTGCCACCAGCAGAGGTGGCGGGAGAGTAGATACGCAGTATTTT	CATSRGGGRVDTQYF
once	NA	TRBV4-2	TRBJ2-1	TGTGCCAGCAGCCAAGATGTGCCTAGCGCGAATGAGCAGTTCTTC	CASSQDVPSANEQFF
NA	NA	TRBV12-3/TRBV12-4	TRBJ2-3	TGTGCCAGCAGTTTAGGGGGAGTTCATATGGATACGCAGTATTTT	CASSLGGVHMDTQYF
NA	NA	TRBV27	TRBJ2-2	TGTGCCAGCACCCATGACCTCAACACCGGGGAGCTGTTTTTT	CASTHDLNTGELFF
NA	NA	TRBV2	TRBJ2-2	TGTGCCAGCATCAAGGGGGGCCCTGGGGCCGGGGAGCTGTTTTTT	CASIKGGPGAGELFF
NA	NA	TRBV5-6	TRBJ2-2	TGTGCCAGCAGCTCACTTCAAGTGGCCGCGAACACCGGGGAGCTGTTTTTT	CASSSLQVAANTGELFF
few	NA	TRBV6-5	TRBJ2-7	TGTGCCAGCAGTTACGGGGGGGCCTCCTACGAGCAGTACTTC	CASSYGGASYEQYF
NA	NA	TRBV19	TRBJ1-1	TGTGCCAGTAGTATAGATATCGGGGGCACTGAAGCTTTCTTT	CASSIDIGGTEAFF
NA	NA	TRBV14	TRBJ1-1	TGTGCCAGCAGTCTTCTTACTGGGGCGAACACTGAAGCTTTCTTT	CASSLLTGANTEAFF
NA	TRBD1	TRBV6-5	TRBJ1-4	TGTGCCAGCAGTTACCCAACAGGGGGCGGAGAAAAACTGTTTTTT	CASSYPTGGGEKLFF
NA	TRBD1	TRBV10-2	TRBJ1-2	TGCGCCAGCAGCACCGGGACAGAATATGGCTACACCTTC	CASSTGTEYGYTF
few	TRBD1	TRBV7-9	TRBJ2-7	TGTGCCAGCAGGGGGGACAGGTCCTACGAGCAGTACTTC	CASRGDRSYEQYF
NA	NA	TRBV6-2/TRBV6-3	TRBJ2-1	TGTGCCAGCATCCAGACAGCGGCCTACAATGAGCAGTTCTTC	CASIQTAAYNEQFF
few	NA	TRBV28	TRBJ2-7	TGTGCCAGCAGTAACTACTGGTCCTACGAGCAGTACTTC	CASSNYWSYEQYF
NA	TRBD1	TRBV6-2/TRBV6-3	TRBJ1-5	TGTGCCAGCAGAAATAGGGGGCCTGGCAATCAGCCCCAGCATTTT	CASRNRGPGNQPQHF
few	TRBD2	TRBV28	TRBJ2-7	TGTGCCAGCAGTCTCGGGACTAGCGGGATCAACGAGCAGTACTTC	CASSLGTSGINEQYF
NA	TRBD2	TRBV10-3	TRBJ2-1	TGTGCCATCAGTGGACTAGCGGGAGGTAACAATGAGCAGTTCTTC	CAISGLAGGNNEQFF
NA	TRBD2	TRBV4-1	TRBJ2-1	TGCGCCAGCAGCCAAGTATGGGGGAGACTAGCGGCTGAGCAGTTCTTC	CASSQVWGRLAAEQFF
NA	NA	TRBV12-3/TRBV12-4	TRBJ1-1	TGTGCCAGCAGTTTATGGGTGGGAGAAGCTTTCTTT	CASSLWVGEAFF
NA	TRBD1	TRBV20-1	TRBJ2-7	TGCAGTGCACCGACAGGGATTGTCTACGAGCAGTACTTC	CSAPTGIVYEQYF
NA	TRBD2	TRBV4-3	TRBJ2-1	TGCGCCAGCAGCCAAGAGGATAGGACTAGTAGCTACAATGAGCAGTTCTTC	CASSQEDRTSSYNEQFF
NA	NA	TRBV12-5	TRBJ1-2	TGTGCTAGTTCTCCCAGGTCTAATGGCTACACCTTC	CASSPRSNGYTF
NA	NA	TRBV25-1	TRBJ1-2	TGTGCCAGCAGTCCTGGAGAGAACTATGGCTACACCTTC	CASSPGENYGYTF
once	NA	TRBV28	TRBJ2-1	TGTGCCAGCAGTCTCAGCGGTATCCCCTACAATGAGCAGTTCTTC	CASSLSGIPYNEQFF
NA	NA	TRBV6-2/TRBV6-3	TRBJ2-1	TGTGCCAGCCAGACTAGTCTTGGTGGCGATGAGCAGTTCTTC	CASQTSLGGDEQFF
NA	NA	TRBV14	TRBJ2-5	TGTGCCAGCAGCGAGAAGGGGACTTCACGGGAGACCCAGTACTTC	CASSEKGTSRETQYF
once	NA	TRBV7-9	TRBJ1-2	TGTGCCAGCAGCTTAGCGTCGGACGGATACTATGGCTACACCTTC	CASSLASDGYYGYTF
NA	NA	TRBV4-2	TRBJ2-7	TGTGCCAGCAGCCAAGATCCAGGGAAAAACTACGAGCAGTACTTC	CASSQDPGKNYEQYF
NA	TRBD1	TRBV2	TRBJ2-7	TGTGCCAGCCTTCCGGGACAGGGTTACGAGCAGTACTTC	CASLPGQGYEQYF
once	NA	TRBV28	TRBJ2-1	TGTGCCAGCAGTCAGACTCCCTCCGATGAGCAGTTCTTC	CASSQTPSDEQFF
NA	NA	TRBV28	TRBJ1-5	TGTGCCAGCAGTCGAGGACAGATCTACTATAGCAATCAGCCCCAGCATTTT	CASSRGQIYYSNQPQHF
NA	NA	TRBV5-4	TRBJ2-6	TGTGCCAGCAGCCCGCTATTAAGCTCTGGGGCCAACGTCCTGACTTTC	CASSPLLSSGANVLTF
NA	TRBD2	TRBV2	TRBJ2-1	TGTGCCAGCAGTGAAATGGCTGGGGTAGCGGGCATCTCCTACAATGAGCAGTTCTTC	CASSEMAGVAGISYNEQFF
NA	NA	TRBV6-5	TRBJ1-2	TGTGCCAGCAGTTACTCTAGCCCAGGAAACTATGGCTACACCTTC	CASSYSSPGNYGYTF